This T cell receptor beta chain was sequenced during a study of T cells after yellow fever vaccination. Ten or more counts support this clonotype. Its cognate antigen is unknown. Overall study findings and caveats: Post-booster reappearance was seen for most primary-vaccination clones (around 96% CD4, around 88% CD8).

TCRdb re-called the 5' RACE reads through MiXCR, storing one row per CDR3 protein. Seen here are around 600,000 distinct CDR3 sequences, approximately 13% observed once, and the top ten hold more than 12%. This TCR was sampled from a man aged 25-45 years who received the YFV17D yellow fever vaccine. The specimen was PBMCs, collected on the day of the yellow fever booster vaccination.

In DNA form, the CDR3 reads TGTGCCAGCAGTTTATCCCAAGGCCTCGGCGAGCAGTACTTC. As protein: CASSLSQGLGEQYF. The chain carries TRBV27 and TRBJ2-7, with no clear D. Germline V CDR1 and CDR2: MNHEY, SMNVEV (reference sequence). The V gene lost 0 bases and the J gene lost 6 bases, with 12 bases spanning the gap. CDR3 length: 14 residues.